Shown below are 27 T cell receptor beta chains from a single sample sequenced in a study of blood T cell repertoires in COVID-19. The protocol was immunoSEQ multiplex PCR, while the TCRdb copy is restricted to in-frame clones and leaves out a portion. The sample lists 400,000 or so clones, over 75% occurring once. Sequencing was done on a sample of peripheral blood. The receptors were sampled from a woman between 40 and 50 years old with COVID-19, enrolled during active disease.

The chain combines TRBV19 with TRBJ1-1; no reliable D call. Between the trimmed V and J ends, which lost 11 bases and 3 bases, there was a span of 25 bases. There are 16 residues in the CDR3. Germline CDR1 LNHDA, CDR2 SQIVND (reference sequence). The CDR3 reads CAANKRAELLDTEAFF. The CDR3 DNA reads as TGTGCCGCGAACAAGAGGGCCGAGTTATTGGACACTGAAGCTTTCTTT. Full variable domain (rest looked up from reference TRBV19 and TRBJ1-1): DGGITQSPKYLFRKEGQNVTLSCEQNLNHDAMYWYRQDPGQGLRLIYYSQIVNDFQKGDIAEGYSVSREKKESFPLTVTSAQKNPTAFYLCAANKRAELLDTEAFFGQGTRLTVV.

This clone came up once. The chain links TRBV7-2 to TRBJ1-2; D is ambiguous. Germline loops: CDR1 SGHTA, CDR2 FQGNSA. V lost 2 bases and J lost 6, with 10 bases in between. The CDR3 extends over 13 amino acids. CDR3 protein: CASSLRDLNGYTF. CDR3 nucleotides: TGTGCCAGCAGCTTACGGGATCTCAATGGCTACACCTTC. Full variable domain (outside the CDR3, taken from reference TRBV7-2 and TRBJ1-2): GAGVSQSPSNKVTEKGKDVELRCDPISGHTALYWYRQSLGQGLEFLIYFQGNSAPDKSGLPSDRFSAERTGGSVSTLTIQRTQQEDSAVYLCASSLRDLNGYTFGSGTRLTVV.

This sequence joins TRBV7-9 and TRBJ2-5; weak D call: TRBD2 (7 bases). Germline V gene sequence: CDR1 SEHNR, CDR2 FQNEAQ (reference sequence). Trimming left V 0 bases short and J 4 bases short, with 9 bases between. The CDR3 consists of 14 residues. CDR3 nucleotides: TGTGCCAGCAGCTTAGCGGGGGGGCGAGAGACCCAGTACTTC. Translating it yields CASSLAGGRETQYF. The whole variable domain, filled in from reference TRBV7-9 and TRBJ2-5, reads DTGVSQNPRHKITKRGQNVTFRCDPISEHNRLYWYRQTLGQGPEFLTYFQNEAQLEKSRLLSDRFSAERPKGSFSTLEIQRTEQGDSAMYLCASSLAGGRETQYFGPGTRLLVL.

The chain couples TRBV12-3 or TRBV12-4 to TRBJ1-3; no reliable D call. The CDR3 totals 13 residues. V shed 5 bases and J shed 0 bases, with 5 bases lying between them. This chain's CDR3 is CASSGSSGNTIYF. The CDR3 DNA reads TGTGCCAGCAGTGGTAGCTCTGGAAACACCATATATTTT.

V gene TRBV6-5 combines with J gene TRBJ2-6; 8 positions agree with TRBD1. Germline CDR1 and CDR2: MNHEY and SVGAGI. The V and J ends lost 6 bases and 12 bases, in that order; junction bases with no gene match: 13. The CDR3 totals 15 residues. This chain's CDR3 is CASRLGTGPLGVLTF. The DNA for the CDR3 is TGTGCCAGCAGGCTAGGGACAGGCCCGCTAGGCGTCCTGACTTTC.

The rearrangement links TRBV19 to TRBJ1-5, with 7 bases identical to TRBD1. V lost 8 bases and J lost 0; bases outside the gene matches: 7. The germline gives CDR1 LNHDA, CDR2 SQIVND (reference sequence). The CDR3 consists of 15 residues. The CDR3 here is CASESRGYSNQPQHF. The CDR3 DNA is TGTGCCAGTGAGAGCAGGGGGTATAGCAATCAGCCCCAGCATTTT.

Here the CDR3 DNA reads TGTGCCAGCAGCTTAGTAGAGAACACTGAAGCTTTCTTT. It codes for CASSLVENTEAFF. The genes are TRBV7-9 and TRBJ1-1; no reliable D call. CDR1 and CDR2 (germline): SEHNR, FQNEAQ (reference sequence). The V and J ends lost 1 base and 1 base respectively, with 4 bases between them. The CDR3 loop spans 13 amino acids.

This chain uses TRBV28 with TRBJ1-5; 12 nucleotides align to TRBD1. Germline-derived CDR1 and CDR2 are MDHEN and SYDVKM. V lost 5 bases to trimming and J lost 6 bases; unmatched junction nucleotides: 8. The CDR3 runs 16 residues. DNA for the CDR3: TGTGCCAGCAGTGGGACAGGGGGCGTCTCATTTCAGCCCCAGCATTTT. The encoded protein is CASSGTGGVSFQPQHF.

The rearrangement links TRBV7-2 to TRBJ1-2; a possible D gene is TRBD1 (5 bases). The V and J ends lost 10 bases and 0 bases respectively, with 12 bases between them. The CDR3 covers 13 residues. The germline V gene encodes CDR1 SGHTA and CDR2 FQGNSA. The CDR3 DNA sequence: TGTGCCACACCCAGGGCGTCTAACTATGGCTACACCTTC. Amino acid sequence: CATPRASNYGYTF.

This clone appeared a few times. This sequence joins TRBV7-8 and TRBJ1-4; possibly TRBD1 for D (6 bases). Trimming shortened V by 5 bases and J by 3 bases, and 10 bases separated the two germline ends. Germline-derived CDR1 and CDR2 are SGHVS and FQNEAQ. The CDR3 covers 14 residues. CDR3 residues: CASSRGGANEKLFF. Written as DNA, the CDR3 is TGTGCCAGCAGCCGAGGGGGAGCTAATGAAAAACTGTTTTTT.

This clone was recorded once. The chain employs TRBV2 and TRBJ1-1; 8 positions agree with TRBD1. CDR3 length: 15 residues. Germline lookup yields CDR1 SNHLY and CDR2 FYNNEI. Trimming took 4 bases from V and 1 from J; bases not matched to a gene: 5. CDR3 residues: CASSGRTGRNTEAFF. For the CDR3, the DNA is TGTGCCAGCAGTGGGCGGACAGGGAGGAACACTGAAGCTTTCTTT.

This sequence joins TRBV24-1 and TRBJ2-7, with TRBD1 as a possible D gene (5 bases). Germline V lookup: CDR1 KGHDR, CDR2 SFDVKD. V lost 2 bases and J lost 5, with 9 bases in between. The CDR3 has 13 residues. This CDR3 reads CATSDSRVDEQYF. In DNA form, the CDR3 reads TGTGCCACCAGTGATTCCAGGGTTGACGAGCAGTACTTC.

V and J are TRBV25-1 and TRBJ1-6; possibly TRBD1 for D (5 bases). The V end lost 9 bases, the J end lost 8 bases, and 17 bases lay between the germline ends. This CDR3 region has 14 residues. Germline CDR1 reads MGHDK; CDR2 reads SYGVNS. CDR3 in DNA: TGTGCCAGTCAGATCGGGGGGTTAGATTCACCCCTCCACTTT. This encodes CASQIGGLDSPLHF.

The DNA of the CDR3 is TGTGCCAGCAGCCCGCGGGCCCAACTTTATAATTCACCCCTCCACTTT. It codes for CASSPRAQLYNSPLHF. V and J are TRBV11-2 and TRBJ1-6, with D unclear. The CDR3 is made up of 16 amino acids. The germline V and J ends were trimmed by 5 bases and 4 bases, with 15 bases remaining between them. The germline gives CDR1 SGHAT, CDR2 FQNNGV.

This clone was observed once. The chain recombines TRBV7-2 with TRBJ2-5; 7 nucleotides align to TRBD2. After removal of 0 bases from V and 1 base from J, the junction contained 5 bases not matched to a gene. CDR1 and CDR2 from the germline V gene are SGHTA and FQGNSA. This CDR3 has 16 residues. CDR3 region: CASSLAPGGGQETQYF. In DNA, the CDR3 is TGTGCCAGCAGCTTAGCGCCGGGCGGGGGCCAAGAGACCCAGTACTTC.

The chain uses TRBV21-1 and TRBJ1-2; TRBD1, as called in the table, went unchecked against the DNA. TRBV21-1 constitutes a pseudogene. CDR3 length equals 13 residues. CDR3 amino acids: CASSKVQSYGYTF. CDR3 coding DNA: TGTGCCAGCAGCAAAGTGCAGTCCTATGGCTACACCTTC.

The rearrangement links TRBV5-4 to TRBJ2-3; 10 bases match TRBD2. The CDR3 runs 19 residues. Trimming removed 3 bases from V and 0 bases from J; junction bases left unmatched: 13. Germline V gene sequence: CDR1 SGHNT, CDR2 YYREEE (reference sequence). CDR3 bases: TGTGCCAGCAGCTCCCCGGGTAGCGGGGGGCGTACTAGCACAGATACGCAGTATTTT. Protein: CASSSPGSGGRTSTDTQYF. The complete variable domain, with remaining parts taken from reference TRBV5-4 and TRBJ2-3, reads ETGVTQSPTHLIKTRGQQVTLRCSSQSGHNTVSWYQQALGQGPQFIFQYYREEENGRGNFPPRFSGLQFPNYSSELNVNALELDDSALYLCASSSPGSGGRTSTDTQYFGPGTRLTVL.

V usage is TRBV19 and J usage is TRBJ2-4, with no clear D. Germline CDR1 LNHDA, CDR2 SQIVND (reference sequence). V was pared by 6 bases and J by 0 bases, with 12 bases between. The CDR3 contains 15 residues. CDR3 region: CASSLNTQAKNIQYF. CDR3 sequence (DNA): TGTGCCAGTAGCCTTAATACACAAGCCAAAAACATTCAGTACTTC.

The chain combines TRBV5-1 with TRBJ2-7; D gene unclear. Germline values: CDR1 SGHRS, CDR2 YFSETQ. The length of the CDR3 is 12 residues. V shed 4 bases and J shed 3 bases, with 8 bases lying between them. CDR3 loop: CASSPSDYEQYF. The DNA of the CDR3 is TGCGCCAGCAGCCCTTCAGACTACGAGCAGTACTTC.

The chain has TRBV6-2 or TRBV6-3 and TRBJ1-5, with TRBD1 identical over 12 bases. The germline gives CDR1 MNHEY, CDR2 SVGEGT. Germline trimming cut 2 bases from V and 7 bases from J; bases unmatched to any gene: 0. The CDR3 has 14 residues. CDR3 sequence reads: CASSYGTGGQPQHF. CDR3 nucleotides: TGTGCCAGCAGTTACGGGACAGGGGGCCAGCCCCAGCATTTT.

As to this clone: Other DNA sequences from this sample encode an identical CDR3 as well. The chain recombines TRBV9 with TRBJ1-6; D remains unclear. There are 16 residues in the CDR3. Germline values: CDR1 SGDLS, CDR2 YYNGEE. The germline V and J ends were trimmed by 4 bases and 0 bases, with 11 bases remaining between them. Here the CDR3 reads CASSPRGSSYNSPLHF. CDR3 DNA: TGTGCCAGCAGCCCCCGAGGGAGCTCCTATAATTCACCCCTCCACTTT.

The chain has TRBV6-5 and TRBJ1-2, with TRBD1 matching 7 bases. This CDR3 has 13 amino acids. Unmatched junction bases numbered 3, after V lost 5 bases and J lost 3 bases. The germline V gene encodes CDR1 MNHEY and CDR2 SVGAGI. Here the CDR3 reads CASSRGTDYGYTF. The CDR3 region has the DNA TGTGCCAGCAGTCGCGGGACAGACTATGGCTACACCTTC.

The chain joins TRBV7-3 to TRBJ2-2, with TRBD2 matching over 8 bases. The CDR3 consists of 16 residues. Germline-derived CDR1 and CDR2 are SGHTA and FQGTGA. V was pared by 4 bases and J by 6 bases, with 10 bases of the junction left unmatched. DNA of the CDR3: TGTGCCAGCAGCTCATCGGGAGGGCCGGGGTCCGGGGAGCTGTTTTTT. Encoded protein: CASSSSGGPGSGELFF. Full variable domain (outside the CDR3, taken from reference TRBV7-3 and TRBJ2-2): GAGVSQTPSNKVTEKGKYVELRCDPISGHTALYWYRQSLGQGPEFLIYFQGTGAADDSGLPNDRFFAVRPEGSVSTLKIQRTERGDSAVYLCASSSSGGPGSGELFFGEGSRLTVL.

The chain employs TRBV4-3 and TRBJ1-3; D ambiguous. This CDR3 is 15 amino acids long. Germline lookup yields CDR1 LGHNA and CDR2 YSLEER. Trimming removed 0 bases at V and 2 bases at J, with 8 bases between. CDR3 DNA sequence: TGCGCCAGCAGCCAAGATTATAGAGCTGGAAACACCATATATTTT. It specifies CASSQDYRAGNTIYF.

CDR3 bases: TGTGCCTGGAGTGTGAGCCCTAGCGGGAGAAAATCTGGGGCCAACGTCCTGACTTTC. Residues: CAWSVSPSGRKSGANVLTF. The V and J genes are TRBV30 and TRBJ2-6; 10 bases map to TRBD2. Germline V gene sequence: CDR1 GTSNPN, CDR2 SVGIG (reference sequence). The CDR3 extends over 19 amino acids. J was trimmed by 1 base and V by 0 bases; bases with no gene match: 9.

The chain couples TRBV27 to TRBJ1-2, with 9 bases that match TRBD1. Trimming at V came to 5 bases and at J to 3 bases, leaving 7 bases not matched to a gene. This CDR3 region has 15 residues. Per the germline V gene, CDR1 is MNHEY and CDR2 is SMNVEV (reference sequence). CDR3 sequence reads: CASSPGQGPHYGYTF. The DNA of the CDR3 is TGTGCCAGCAGTCCGGGACAGGGACCCCACTATGGCTACACCTTC.

This rearrangement joins TRBV6-6 to TRBJ2-6; TRBD1 aligns across 8 bases. V was clipped by 5 bases and J by 2 bases; unmatched bases: 11. The CDR3 consists of 18 residues. Germline values: CDR1 MNHNY, CDR2 SVGAGI (reference sequence). This CDR3 reads CASSLRTGIVTGANVLTF. CDR3 nucleotides: TGTGCCAGCAGTCTAAGGACAGGGATAGTGACTGGGGCCAACGTCCTGACTTTC.